This TCR beta chain was sequenced for a study of T cell responses to AZD1222 COVID-19 vaccine. Across the study: Second-dose groups at about 4 or about 12 weeks were pooled.

Study-level points and caveats: Nearly half of spike-specific TCRs reportedly target variant regions that are unmutated in the B.1.351 and B.1.1.7 variants. Clonal diversity was possibly underestimated, and white British individuals and females predominated among donors.

Note on this clone: Antigen unknown.

The method was immunoSEQ multiplex PCR; TCRdb's version includes in-frame clones alone and lacks a portion of them. The repertoire holds fewer than 55,000 clones, with under 85% as singletons. This CDR3 is built from 15 residues. Trimming cost V 0 bases and J 2 bases, with 9 bases left between them. Germline CDR1 is SGHRS and CDR2 is YFSETQ. The source is an adult in good health. The chain links TRBV5-1 to TRBJ1-3; possibly TRBD1 for D (5 bases). The sample in question was peripheral blood, obtained on day 0 of AZD1222 vaccination. The CDR3 is CASSLGPGAGNTIYF. In DNA, the CDR3 is TGCGCCAGCAGCTTGGGCCCGGGGGCTGGAAACACCATATATTTT.